This T cell receptor (beta chain) was obtained from a study of blood T cells in healthy people across ages. Points from the study as a whole: Using unsorted PBMCs precluded a conclusive naive versus antigen-experienced comparison. Long-lived donors had more naive CD4+ cells and higher diversity than aged donors.

The second PCR ran about 6 to 11 cycles with a sample-barcoded 5' primer and J-beta primers. MiXCR, applied by TCRdb to the 5' RACE reads, yields one record per CDR3 protein. Among 1.5 million to 2 million distinct CDR3 sequences, around 35% were seen once, and the ten largest hold over 9%. This clonotype has a handful of counts. The antigen is undetermined. The ends were cut back, 5 bases at V and 5 bases at J, with 16 bases in the middle. This CDR3 has 15 amino acids. Germline V lookup: CDR1 SEHNR, CDR2 FQNEAQ (reference sequence). The sequence derives from a woman in her 30s in good health. This rearrangement joins TRBV7-9 to TRBJ2-1, with D tentatively TRBD2 (5 bases). The specimen was blood. This CDR3 is CASSMDSNLNNEQFF. The CDR3 region has the DNA TGTGCCAGCAGCATGGACTCTAATCTAAACAATGAGCAGTTCTTC.